This T cell receptor (beta chain) was recovered during a study of read filtering for tumor transcriptome and immune sequencing. About the research overall: Patients were approximately 18 male and roughly 15 female, mean age 65.9 years, range roughly 47 to 85. By R-ISS, stages I, II and III held about 8, 15 and 7 patients. Whole-transcriptome libraries were prepared after DNase treatment.

From roughly 390 ng of RNA, a library with molecular barcoded alpha/delta and beta/gamma adaptors was made. In TCRdb, the reads were re-called with MiXCR into one record per CDR3 protein. The sample has approximately 90,000 distinct CDR3 sequences; around an eighth are singletons. At the time of active disease, bone marrow was collected from every patient. This clonotype showed up many times. The sequenced material came from a population of CD138-negative cells sorted from bone marrow. This TCR was recovered from a donor aged 40 or over with multiple myeloma.

The CDR3 coding sequence is TGTGCCAGCAGCTTAGCGGGGTTCAATCAGCCCCAGCATTTT. Translating gives CASSLAGFNQPQHF. The chain employs TRBV7-9 and TRBJ1-5; the D is unclear. Germline CDR1 is SEHNR and CDR2 is FQNEAQ (reference sequence). V was pared by 0 bases and J by 3 bases, with 6 bases between. This CDR3 is 14 amino acids long.